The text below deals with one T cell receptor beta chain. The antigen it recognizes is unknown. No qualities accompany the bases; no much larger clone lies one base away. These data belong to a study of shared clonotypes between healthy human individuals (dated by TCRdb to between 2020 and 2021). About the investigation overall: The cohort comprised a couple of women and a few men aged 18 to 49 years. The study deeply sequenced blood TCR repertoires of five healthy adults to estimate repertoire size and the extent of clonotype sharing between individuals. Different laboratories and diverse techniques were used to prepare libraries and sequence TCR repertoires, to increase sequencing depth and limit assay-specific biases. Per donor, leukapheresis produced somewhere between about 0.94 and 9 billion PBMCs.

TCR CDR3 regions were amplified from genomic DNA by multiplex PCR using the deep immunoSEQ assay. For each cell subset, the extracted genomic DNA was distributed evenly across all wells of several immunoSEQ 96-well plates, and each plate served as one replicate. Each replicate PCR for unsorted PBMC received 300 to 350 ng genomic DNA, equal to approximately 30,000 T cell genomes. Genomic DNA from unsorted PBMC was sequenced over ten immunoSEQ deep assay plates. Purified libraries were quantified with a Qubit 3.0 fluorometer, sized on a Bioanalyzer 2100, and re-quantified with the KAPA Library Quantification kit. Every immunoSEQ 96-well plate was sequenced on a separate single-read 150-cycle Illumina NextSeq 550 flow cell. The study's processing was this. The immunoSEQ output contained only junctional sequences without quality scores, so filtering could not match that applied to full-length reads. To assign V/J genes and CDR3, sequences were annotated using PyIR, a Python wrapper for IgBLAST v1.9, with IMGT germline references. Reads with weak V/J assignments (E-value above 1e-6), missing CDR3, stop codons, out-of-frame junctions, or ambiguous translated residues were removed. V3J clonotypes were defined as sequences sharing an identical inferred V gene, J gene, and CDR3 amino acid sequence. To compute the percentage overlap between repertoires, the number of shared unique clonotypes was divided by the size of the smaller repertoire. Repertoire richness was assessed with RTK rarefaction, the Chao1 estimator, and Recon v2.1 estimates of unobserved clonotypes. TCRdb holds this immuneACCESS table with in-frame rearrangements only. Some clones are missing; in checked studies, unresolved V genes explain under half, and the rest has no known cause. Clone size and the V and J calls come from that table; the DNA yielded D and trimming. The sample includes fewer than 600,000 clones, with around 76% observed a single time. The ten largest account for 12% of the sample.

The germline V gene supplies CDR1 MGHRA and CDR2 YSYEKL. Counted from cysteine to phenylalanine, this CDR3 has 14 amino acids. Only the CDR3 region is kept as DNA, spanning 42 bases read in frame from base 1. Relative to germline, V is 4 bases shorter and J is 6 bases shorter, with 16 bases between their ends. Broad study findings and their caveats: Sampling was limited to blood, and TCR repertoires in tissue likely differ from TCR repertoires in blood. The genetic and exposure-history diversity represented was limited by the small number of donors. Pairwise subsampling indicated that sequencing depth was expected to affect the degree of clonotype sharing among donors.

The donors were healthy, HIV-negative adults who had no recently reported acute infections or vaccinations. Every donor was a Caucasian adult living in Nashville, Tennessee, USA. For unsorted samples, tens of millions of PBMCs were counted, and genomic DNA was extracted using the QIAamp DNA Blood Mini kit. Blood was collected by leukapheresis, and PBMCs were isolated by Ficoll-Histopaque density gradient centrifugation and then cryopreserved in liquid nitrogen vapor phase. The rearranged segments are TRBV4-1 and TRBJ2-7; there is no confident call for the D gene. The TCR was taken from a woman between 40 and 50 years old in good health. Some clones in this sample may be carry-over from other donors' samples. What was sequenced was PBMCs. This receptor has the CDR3 CASSLRTVPSEQYF. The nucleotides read TGCGCCAGCAGCCTTAGGACGGTTCCTAGCGAGCAGTACTTC.